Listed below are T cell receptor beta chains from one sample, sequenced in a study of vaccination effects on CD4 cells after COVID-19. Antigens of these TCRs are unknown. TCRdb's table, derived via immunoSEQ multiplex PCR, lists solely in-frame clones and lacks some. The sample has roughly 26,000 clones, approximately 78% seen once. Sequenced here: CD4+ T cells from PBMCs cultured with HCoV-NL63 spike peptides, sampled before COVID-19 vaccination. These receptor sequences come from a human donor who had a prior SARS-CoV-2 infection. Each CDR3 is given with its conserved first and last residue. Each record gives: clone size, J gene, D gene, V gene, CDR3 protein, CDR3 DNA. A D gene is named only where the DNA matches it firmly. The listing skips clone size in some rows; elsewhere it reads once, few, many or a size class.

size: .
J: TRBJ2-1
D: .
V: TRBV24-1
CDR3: CATSSSGVSGNEQFF
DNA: TGTGCCACCTCTAGTTCCGGGGTCTCGGGAAATGAGCAGTTCTTC

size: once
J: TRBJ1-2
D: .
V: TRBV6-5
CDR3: CASSHDDKYYGYTF
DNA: TGTGCCAGCAGTCACGACGACAAGTACTATGGCTACACCTTC

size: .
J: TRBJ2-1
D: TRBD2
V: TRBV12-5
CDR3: CASGLVASGKSSYNEQFF
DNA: TGTGCTAGTGGTTTGGTAGCTAGCGGGAAGAGCTCCTACAATGAGCAGTTCTTC

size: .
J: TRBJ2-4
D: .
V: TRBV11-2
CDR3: CASSLFSPNIQYF
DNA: TGTGCCAGCAGCTTATTCAGCCCGAACATTCAGTACTTC

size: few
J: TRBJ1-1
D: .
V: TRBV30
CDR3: CARGSGGGMNTEAFF
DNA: TGTGCCCGGGGAAGTGGGGGAGGGATGAACACTGAAGCTTTCTTT

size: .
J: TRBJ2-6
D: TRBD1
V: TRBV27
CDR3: CARRPGTELSGANVLTF
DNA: TGTGCCAGAAGACCCGGGACAGAACTCTCTGGGGCCAACGTCCTGACTTTC

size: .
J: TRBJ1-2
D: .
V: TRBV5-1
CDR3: CASSLDRNYGYTF
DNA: TGCGCCAGCAGCTTGGACAGAAACTATGGCTACACCTTC

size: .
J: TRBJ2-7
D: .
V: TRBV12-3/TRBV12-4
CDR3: CASSWSGADEQYF
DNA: TGTGCCAGCAGTTGGTCAGGGGCTGACGAGCAGTACTTC

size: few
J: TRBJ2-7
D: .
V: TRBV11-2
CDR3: CASSFDIYSYEQYF
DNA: TGTGCCAGCAGCTTCGACATTTATTCCTACGAGCAGTACTTC

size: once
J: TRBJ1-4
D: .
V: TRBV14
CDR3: CASSQDSGAGEKLFF
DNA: TGTGCCAGCAGCCAAGATTCCGGGGCTGGTGAAAAACTGTTTTTT

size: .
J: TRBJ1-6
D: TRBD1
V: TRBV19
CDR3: CASSHRGSTYNSPLHF
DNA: TGTGCCAGTAGTCACAGGGGCTCCACCTATAATTCACCCCTCCACTTT

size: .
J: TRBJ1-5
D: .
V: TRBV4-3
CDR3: CASSQEWGGQPQHF
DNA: TGCGCCAGCAGCCAAGAGTGGGGTGGGCAGCCCCAGCATTTT

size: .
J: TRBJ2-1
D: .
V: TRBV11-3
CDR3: CASSPGRQANEQFF
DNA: TGTGCCAGCAGCCCGGGCCGACAAGCCAATGAGCAGTTCTTC

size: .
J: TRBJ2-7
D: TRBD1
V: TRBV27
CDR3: CASSGTVSSYEQYF
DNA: TGTGCCAGCTCCGGGACAGTTTCATCCTACGAGCAGTACTTC

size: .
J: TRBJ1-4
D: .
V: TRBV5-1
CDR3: CASTTGVNEKLFF
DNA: TGCGCCAGCACGACAGGTGTTAATGAAAAACTGTTTTTT